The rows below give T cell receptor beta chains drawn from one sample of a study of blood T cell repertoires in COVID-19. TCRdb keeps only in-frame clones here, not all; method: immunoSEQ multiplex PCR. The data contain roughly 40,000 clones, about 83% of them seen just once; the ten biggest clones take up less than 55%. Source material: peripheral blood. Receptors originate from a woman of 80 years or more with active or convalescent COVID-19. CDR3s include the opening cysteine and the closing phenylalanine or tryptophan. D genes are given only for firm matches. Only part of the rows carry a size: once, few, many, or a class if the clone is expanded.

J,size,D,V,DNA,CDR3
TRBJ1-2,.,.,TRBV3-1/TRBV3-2,TGTGCCAGCAGCCAAGGAGGTCCCTATGGCTACACCTTC,CASSQGGPYGYTF
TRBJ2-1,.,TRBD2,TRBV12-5,TGTGCTAGTGGTTTGGACCCCACCACTGCGGGGGGCCAGTTCTTC,CASGLDPTTAGGQFF
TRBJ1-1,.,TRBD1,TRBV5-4,TGTGCCAGCAGCTTGGCGGAGGGACAGGGACCGGGAGCTTTCTTT,CASSLAEGQGPGAFF
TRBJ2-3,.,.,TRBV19,TGTGCCAGTAGTATAGCTCCGGGTTTGGATACGCAGTATTTT,CASSIAPGLDTQYF
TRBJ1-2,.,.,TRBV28,TGTGCCAGCAGTCGTAGGACAGTTAGCTATGGCTACACCTTC,CASSRRTVSYGYTF
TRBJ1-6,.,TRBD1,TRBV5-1,TGCGCCAGCAGCTTGTTGGGGACAGAACCCCACTATAATTCACCCCTCCACTTT,CASSLLGTEPHYNSPLHF
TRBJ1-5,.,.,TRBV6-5,TGTGCCAGCGGCGCAGGGGTAGGTCAGCCCCAGCATTTT,CASGAGVGQPQHF
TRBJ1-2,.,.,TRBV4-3,TGCGCCAGCAGCCAAGATCTGGGGCTCAACTATGGCTACACCTTC,CASSQDLGLNYGYTF
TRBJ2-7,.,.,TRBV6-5,TGTGCCAGCAGTTACGGTGCGCGGCGAATCGACGAGCAGTACTTC,CASSYGARRIDEQYF
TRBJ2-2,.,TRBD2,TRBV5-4,TGTGCCAGCAGCCCGGGGACTAGCGGGGGGTACACCGGGGAGCTGTTTTTT,CASSPGTSGGYTGELFF
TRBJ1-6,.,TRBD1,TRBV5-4,TGTGCCAGCAGCTTCGACAGGGAAAGTTCACCCCTCCACTTT,CASSFDRESSPLHF
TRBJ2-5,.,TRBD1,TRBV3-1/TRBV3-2,TGTGCCAGCAGCTACCGGACAGGGGGCGCGGAGACCCAGTACTTC,CASSYRTGGAETQYF
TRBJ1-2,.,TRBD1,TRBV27,TGTGCCAACCCCCTCGATCGGGACAGCCCTAACTATGGCTACACCTTC,CANPLDRDSPNYGYTF
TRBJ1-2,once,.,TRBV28,TGTGCCAGCACCGACGGGGGGTACAGCTATGGCTACACCTTC,CASTDGGYSYGYTF
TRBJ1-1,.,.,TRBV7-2,TGTGCCAGCAGCCCTAGGGGGGGTGAAGCTTTCTTT,CASSPRGGEAFF
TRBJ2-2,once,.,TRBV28,TGTGCCAGCAGTTTTCACGGGGAGAACACCGGGGAGCTGTTTTTT,CASSFHGENTGELFF
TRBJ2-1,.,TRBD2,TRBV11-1,TGTGCCAGCAGCCTTGGACTAGCGGGAGTGGATGAGCAGTTCTTC,CASSLGLAGVDEQFF
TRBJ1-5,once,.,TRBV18,TGTGCCAGCTCACCCCCTAATGCGGGGGATAGCAATCAGCCCCAGCATTTT,CASSPPNAGDSNQPQHF
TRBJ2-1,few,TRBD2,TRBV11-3,TGTGCCAGCAGCCCGGAGTTTGGTAGCGGGACTCACAATGAGCAGTTCTTC,CASSPEFGSGTHNEQFF
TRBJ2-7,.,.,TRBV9,TGTGCCAGCAGCGTAGATCCCCTAGGAGCCTACGAGCAGTACTTC,CASSVDPLGAYEQYF
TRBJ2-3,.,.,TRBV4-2,TGTGCCAGCAGCCAAGATCGGACAGCCGGGGGGGATACGCAGTATTTT,CASSQDRTAGGDTQYF
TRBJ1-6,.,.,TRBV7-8,TGTGCCAGCAGCTTAACCGAACAGGGTTCACCCCTCCACTTT,CASSLTEQGSPLHF
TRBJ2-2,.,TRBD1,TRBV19,TGTGCCAGTATTCCGGACAGGGGGCACACCGGGGAGCTGTTTTTT,CASIPDRGHTGELFF
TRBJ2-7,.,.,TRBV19,TGTGCCAGTAGTTCCAAAACCGGGAGCTCCTACGAGCAGTACTTC,CASSSKTGSSYEQYF
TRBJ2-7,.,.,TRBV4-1,TGCGCCAGCAGCCAAGAAAGGCGAGGGTCATCGTACGAGCAGTACTTC,CASSQERRGSSYEQYF
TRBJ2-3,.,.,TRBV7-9,TGTGCCAGCAGCTTACCAGAAACAGATACGCAGTATTTT,CASSLPETDTQYF
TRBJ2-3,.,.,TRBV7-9,TGTGCCAGCAGCCCCCGAGGGACAACAAGCACAGATACGCAGTATTTT,CASSPRGTTSTDTQYF
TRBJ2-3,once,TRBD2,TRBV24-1,TGTGCCACCAGTGATAAAGGGACTAGCGGGAGTAGGGATACGCAGTATTTT,CATSDKGTSGSRDTQYF
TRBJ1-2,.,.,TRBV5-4,TGTGCCAGCAGCTTCAGACAGACAGCTAACTATGGCTACACCTTC,CASSFRQTANYGYTF
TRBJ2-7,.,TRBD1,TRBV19,TGTGCCAGTAGCGCACCGGGACAGGGGATCTACGAGCAGTACTTC,CASSAPGQGIYEQYF
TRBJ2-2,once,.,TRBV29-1,TGCAGCGTTGATTTACAGGGAAACACCGGGGAGCTGTTTTTT,CSVDLQGNTGELFF
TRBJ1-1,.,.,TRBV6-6,TGTGCCAGCAGCCGGACTGAAGCTTTCTTT,CASSRTEAFF
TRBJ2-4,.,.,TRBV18,TGTGCCAGCTCACCAGTCGTCGTGGCCAAAAACATTCAGTACTTC,CASSPVVVAKNIQYF
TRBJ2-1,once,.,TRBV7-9,TGTGCCAGCAGCTCCCCGGATAGCGCGAGCTCCTACAATGAGCAGTTCTTC,CASSSPDSASSYNEQFF
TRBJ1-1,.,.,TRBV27,TGTGCCAGCAGTTTATCGACAGGTAGCACTGAAGCTTTCTTT,CASSLSTGSTEAFF
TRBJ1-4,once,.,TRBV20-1,TGCAGTGCTAGTAAACAGGGTGGTGAAAAACTGTTTTTT,CSASKQGGEKLFF
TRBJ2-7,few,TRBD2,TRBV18,TGTGCCAGCTCACCACCGGGACTAGCGGGACGCGAGCAGTACTTC,CASSPPGLAGREQYF
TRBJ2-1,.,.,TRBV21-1,.,CASSKTGFGAGTPYNEQFF
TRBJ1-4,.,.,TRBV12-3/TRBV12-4,TGTGCCAGCAGTTTGGCAGGGTTCGAAAAACTGTTTTTT,CASSLAGFEKLFF
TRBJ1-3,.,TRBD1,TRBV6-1,TGTGCCAGCAGTGAATTTTGGACAGGGGCCTCCGACGGAAACACCATATATTTT,CASSEFWTGASDGNTIYF
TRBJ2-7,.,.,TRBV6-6,TGTGCCAGCACCGCGACAGGGACTTCCTACGAGCAGTACTTC,CASTATGTSYEQYF